One and the same sample provided the 31 T cell receptor beta chains below, sequenced in a study of blood T cell repertoires in COVID-19. Here immunoSEQ multiplex PCR was the method, and the copy in TCRdb shows in-frame clones only, minus some. The sample contains under 200,000 clones, approximately 88% of which appear only once. The sequenced sample consisted of peripheral blood. The receptor source for this set is a woman at least 80 years old with active or convalescent COVID-19.

This chain joins TRBV7-2 and TRBJ1-5; D is undetermined. V was trimmed by 4 bases and J by 4 bases, leaving 8 bases between them. The length of the CDR3 is 13 residues. The V gene's germline CDR1 is SGHTA and CDR2 FQGNSA. The CDR3 region is CASSSLPNQPQHF. In DNA, the CDR3 is TGTGCCAGCAGCTCACTTCCTAATCAGCCCCAGCATTTT. The variable domain in full, completed from reference TRBV7-2 and TRBJ1-5, reads GAGVSQSPSNKVTEKGKDVELRCDPISGHTALYWYRQSLGQGLEFLIYFQGNSAPDKSGLPSDRFSAERTGGSVSTLTIQRTQQEDSAVYLCASSSLPNQPQHFGDGTRLSIL.

The chain is built from TRBV2 and TRBJ2-3, with a possible D match to TRBD1 (5 bases). Germline CDR1 SNHLY, CDR2 FYNNEI. This CDR3 comprises 15 residues. Deletions cut 3 bases from V and 1 base from J, with 11 bases between. The CDR3 protein is CASSDKGSGTDTQYF. CDR3 nucleotides: TGTGCCAGCAGTGATAAGGGGTCAGGCACAGATACGCAGTATTTT.

This clone was counted a single time. The V call is TRBV19, the J call TRBJ1-6; 8 nucleotides agree with TRBD1. CDR3 length equals 17 residues. Germline CDR1 LNHDA, CDR2 SQIVND (reference sequence). Trimming removed 5 bases from V and 0 bases from J; junction bases left unmatched: 6. The CDR3 spells CASSRRDRSSYNSPLHF. The CDR3, as DNA: TGTGCCAGTAGTCGCCGGGACAGGAGCTCCTATAATTCACCCCTCCACTTT.

V and J are TRBV5-4 and TRBJ2-1; 9 bases are a match to TRBD2. J lost 4 bases, V lost 5 bases, and 7 bases had no gene match. The CDR3 has 15 amino acids. CDR1 and CDR2 from the germline V gene are SGHNT and YYREEE (reference sequence). CDR3 sequence reads: CASRPTSGIYNEQFF. The CDR3 bases are TGTGCCAGCAGACCGACTAGCGGCATATACAATGAGCAGTTCTTC.

This sequence joins TRBV7-2 and TRBJ1-4, with 7 bases matching TRBD1. The CDR3 has 15 amino acids. The germline gives CDR1 SGHTA, CDR2 FQGNSA. The V gene end was trimmed by 2 bases and the J gene end by 3 bases; junction bases not matched to a gene: 3. The CDR3 spells CASSLLRGSNEKLFF. The CDR3, as DNA: TGTGCCAGCAGCTTACTCAGGGGGTCTAATGAAAAACTGTTTTTT.

This rearrangement joins TRBV4-3 to TRBJ1-2, with a possible D match to TRBD1 (6 bases). Per germline, CDR1 LGHNA and CDR2 YSLEER. This CDR3 is 17 amino acids long. The germline V and J ends were trimmed by 0 bases and 1 base, with 15 bases remaining between them. CDR3 sequence (DNA): TGCGCCAGCAGCCAAGAGGGGGCGACAGCTTTTAACTATGGCTACACCTTC. The encoded protein is CASSQEGATAFNYGYTF.

This clone was observed once. CDR3 DNA sequence: TGTGCCAGCAGCCAACACCCCGGGACAGTTAATGAAAAACTGTTTTTT. This encodes CASSQHPGTVNEKLFF. V and J are TRBV4-2 and TRBJ1-4; 7 bases are shared with TRBD1. CDR1 and CDR2 (germline): LGHNA, YNFKEQ. Losses at the gene ends were 2 bases for V and 4 bases for J; bases not matched to a gene: 7. CDR3 length equals 16 residues.

J is TRBJ1-5 and V is TRBV28, with D perhaps matching TRBD1 (5 bases). CDR3 size: 16 residues. CDR1 is MDHEN, CDR2 SYDVKM, per germline. Trimming took off 6 bases at V and 4 bases at J, with 19 bases between the two ends. The CDR3 DNA is TGTGCCAGCAGCCCCGCAGGGAAATCTAGGAATCAGCCCCAGCATTTT. Its protein is CASSPAGKSRNQPQHF.

V and J are TRBV19 and TRBJ1-5; D gene uncertain. Trimming took off 6 bases at V and 0 bases at J, with 21 bases between the two ends. Germline values: CDR1 LNHDA, CDR2 SQIVND (reference sequence). The CDR3 totals 18 residues. The CDR3 here is CASSLAGSRPYSNQPQHF. In nucleotides, the CDR3 is TGTGCCAGTAGCCTAGCCGGGTCAAGACCTTATAGCAATCAGCCCCAGCATTTT.

In this sample, this clone turned up once. The rearrangement uses TRBV5-1 and TRBJ2-2; 10 bases line up with TRBD1. CDR1 and CDR2 (germline): SGHRS, YFSETQ. Trimming at V came to 4 bases and at J to 6 bases, leaving 6 bases not matched to a gene. The CDR3 is 15 residues long. This chain's CDR3 is CASSTGQGVAGELFF. CDR3 nucleotides: TGCGCCAGCAGCACAGGACAGGGGGTGGCCGGGGAGCTGTTTTTT.

This clone showed up just once. V and J are TRBV4-3 and TRBJ1-3; 11 nucleotides match TRBD1. CDR3 length: 16 residues. V shed 1 base, J shed 7 bases, and the junction held 6 bases outside the gene matches. CDR1 and CDR2 (germline): LGHNA, YSLEER. CDR3 loop: CASSQGWGQGVNTIYF. The DNA of the CDR3 is TGCGCCAGCAGCCAAGGCTGGGGACAGGGGGTCAACACCATATATTTT.

This chain joins TRBV7-9 and TRBJ1-1; no clear D. This CDR3 has 15 amino acids. Germline V gene lookup returns CDR1 SEHNR and CDR2 FQNEAQ (reference sequence). Trimming took off 4 bases at V and 4 bases at J, with 16 bases between the two ends. CDR3 DNA: TGTGCCAGCAGCTCGGTGTCGGCGGGGTCCACTGAAGCTTTCTTT. It translates to CASSSVSAGSTEAFF.

This clone occurred a few times. The rearrangement uses TRBV19 and TRBJ1-2, with 8 bases aligning to TRBD1. V was clipped by 6 bases and J by 6 bases; unmatched bases: 3. The CDR3 is 12 amino acids. Germline-derived CDR1 and CDR2 are LNHDA and SQIVND (reference sequence). CDR3 in amino acids: CASRTGVNGYTF. DNA of the CDR3: TGTGCCAGTAGGACAGGGGTAAATGGCTACACCTTC.

V gene TRBV6-2 or TRBV6-3 combines with J gene TRBJ2-2; tentative D call: TRBD1 (7 bases). Germline values: CDR1 MNHEY, CDR2 SVGEGT. The CDR3 runs to 16 residues. V was trimmed by 6 bases and J by 4 bases, leaving 18 bases between them. CDR3 loop: CASSRQGGATTGELFF. The DNA of the CDR3 is TGTGCCAGCAGCCGCCAGGGGGGTGCGACCACCGGGGAGCTGTTTTTT.

V usage is TRBV6-2 or TRBV6-3 and J usage is TRBJ2-1; 12 bases match TRBD2. Trimming at V came to 6 bases and at J to 6 bases, leaving 6 bases not matched to a gene. From germline, CDR1 is MNHEY and CDR2 SVGEGT. The CDR3 has 15 amino acids. The CDR3 region has the DNA TGTGCCAGCAGCCCTCGACTAGCGGGGGTCAATGAGCAGTTCTTC. This translates into CASSPRLAGVNEQFF.

Here the CDR3 DNA reads TGTGCCAGCAGCTTAGATATCTCCCAGGGCACTGAAGCTTTCTTT. Its protein is CASSLDISQGTEAFF. This chain uses TRBV11-3 with TRBJ1-1; maybe TRBD1 (5 bases). With 0 bases removed from V and 4 bases from J, the gap between germline ends came to 12 bases. Germline V CDR1 and CDR2: SGHNT, YENEEA. This CDR3 contains 15 residues.

This clone was counted a single time. The V gene is TRBV18, the J gene TRBJ2-7, with 7 bases fitting TRBD2. This CDR3 has 14 residues. V shed 2 bases and J 3 bases; nucleotides not matched to a gene: 4. The germline gives CDR1 KGHSH, CDR2 LQKENI. The CDR3 region is CASSPEAGSYEQYF. The CDR3 DNA reads TGTGCCAGCTCACCAGAAGCGGGGAGCTACGAGCAGTACTTC.

This clone was observed a handful of times. The chain is built from TRBV7-2 and TRBJ1-2; D gene ambiguous. V lost 3 bases, J lost 2 bases, and 4 bases lay in between. The CDR3 has 12 residues. In germline, CDR1 is SGHTA, CDR2 FQGNSA. The CDR3 here is CASSFGNYGYTF. CDR3 bases: TGTGCCAGCAGCTTCGGGAACTATGGCTACACCTTC.

In DNA form, the CDR3 reads TGTGCCATCAGAGTCGCGGGGGACACGACCTACGAGCAGTACTTC. This encodes CAIRVAGDTTYEQYF. The V and J genes are TRBV10-3 and TRBJ2-7; the D gene is possibly TRBD2 (7 bases). With 6 bases removed from V and 2 bases from J, the gap between germline ends came to 17 bases. This CDR3 spans 15 amino acids. CDR1 and CDR2 from the germline V gene are ENHRY and SYGVKD.

V usage is TRBV7-2 and J usage is TRBJ2-5; 9 bases line up with TRBD1. The V and J ends lost 4 bases and 1 base, in that order; junction bases with no gene match: 7. The CDR3 runs to 16 residues. The V gene's germline CDR1 is SGHTA and CDR2 FQGNSA. The CDR3 loop reads CASSSATGGIQETQYF. The CDR3 nucleotides are TGTGCCAGCAGCTCCGCGACAGGGGGGATCCAAGAGACCCAGTACTTC.

The chain uses TRBV6-5 and TRBJ2-7; D may be TRBD1 (5 bases). This CDR3 spans 15 amino acids. The germline V and J ends were trimmed by 8 bases and 0 bases, with 17 bases remaining between them. CDR1 is MNHEY, CDR2 SVGAGI, per germline. CDR3 DNA: TGTGCCAGCGAAATAAAGGGGCCCAGCTCCTACGAGCAGTACTTC. Its translation: CASEIKGPSSYEQYF.

Only one count was recorded for this clone. CDR3: CATLGTGGLAGGYYNEQFF. CDR3 coding DNA: TGTGCCACCTTAGGGACAGGTGGACTAGCGGGGGGTTATTACAATGAGCAGTTCTTC. V usage is TRBV10-3 and J usage is TRBJ2-1; 14 bases map to TRBD2. The CDR3 has 19 amino acids. V shed 10 bases and J 4 bases; nucleotides not matched to a gene: 18. Germline-derived CDR1 and CDR2 are ENHRY and SYGVKD.

This chain links TRBV30 with TRBJ1-6; D may be TRBD1 (5 bases). CDR3 length: 12 amino acids. Germline V CDR1 and CDR2: GTSNPN, SVGIG (reference sequence). The V end was cut by 5 bases, the J end by 14 bases, with 16 bases between. The CDR3 DNA sequence: TGTGCCTGGGCAGGGAGCGGGTCATCCCTCCACTTT. This translates into CAWAGSGSSLHF.

The V gene is TRBV6-5, the J gene TRBJ2-7, with D tentatively TRBD2 (6 bases). CDR3 length: 14 residues. With 6 bases removed from V and 2 bases from J, the gap between germline ends came to 14 bases. Germline V gene lookup returns CDR1 MNHEY and CDR2 SVGAGI. The DNA for the CDR3 is TGTGCCAGCAGACTTCCCGGGAGTCCCTACGAGCAGTACTTC. Amino acids: CASRLPGSPYEQYF.

V usage is TRBV2 and J usage is TRBJ1-1; D might be TRBD1 (6 bases). V dropped 7 bases and J dropped 0 bases, with 9 bases sitting between them. Germline CDR1 is SNHLY and CDR2 is FYNNEI. This CDR3 spans 13 amino acids. CDR3 sequence (DNA): TGTGCCAGCATCCAGGGGTTGAACACTGAAGCTTTCTTT. Amino acids: CASIQGLNTEAFF.

The chain has TRBV5-1 and TRBJ2-5; TRBD2 might be the D (6 bases). V dropped 0 bases and J dropped 5 bases, with 11 bases sitting between them. This CDR3 spans 14 amino acids. Looked up from germline, CDR1 is SGHRS and CDR2 is YFSETQ. The CDR3 DNA reads TGCGCCAGCAGCTTGGCCACGGGGAGGGAGACCCAGTACTTC. Amino acids: CASSLATGRETQYF.

The chain recombines TRBV10-2 with TRBJ1-2, with 7 nucleotides matching TRBD1. This CDR3 is built from 15 residues. The germline V gene encodes CDR1 WSHSY and CDR2 SAAADI. Losses at the gene ends were 5 bases for V and 0 bases for J; bases not matched to a gene: 6. The CDR3 region is CASSPPDRANYGYTF. The CDR3 DNA is TGCGCCAGCAGTCCACCAGACAGGGCTAACTATGGCTACACCTTC.

The rearrangement links TRBV5-8 to TRBJ1-4; D not certain. Germline V gene data show CDR1 as SGHTS and CDR2 as YDEGEE. Trimming cost V 3 bases and J 7 bases, with 13 bases left between them. This CDR3 has 14 amino acids. Here the CDR3 DNA reads TGTGCCAGCAGCTATGGTCCCGCCGGTGAAAAACTGTTTTTT. This translates into CASSYGPAGEKLFF.

The chain uses TRBV19 and TRBJ1-1, with D tentatively TRBD1 (6 bases). Trimming left V 0 bases short and J 5 bases short, with 13 bases between. The CDR3 is made up of 15 amino acids. Germline V gives CDR1 LNHDA, CDR2 SQIVND (reference sequence). This CDR3 is CASSIDLGGRTEAFF. Written as DNA, the CDR3 is TGTGCCAGTAGTATAGATTTAGGGGGAAGGACTGAAGCTTTCTTT.

This clone has a handful of counts. The chain carries TRBV6-5 and TRBJ1-6; 10 nucleotides match TRBD1. The CDR3 contains 16 residues. Germline CDR1 and CDR2: MNHEY and SVGAGI. The trim removed 2 bases at V and 8 bases at J, leaving 6 bases unmatched. CDR3 protein: CASSYTRTGGYSPLHF. CDR3 in DNA: TGTGCCAGCAGTTACACCCGGACAGGGGGATATTCACCCCTCCACTTT.

The table lists this clone with a few counts. The chain uses TRBV7-2 and TRBJ2-2; maybe TRBD1 (6 bases). The CDR3 consists of 14 residues. Germline loops: CDR1 SGHTA, CDR2 FQGNSA. The germline V and J ends were trimmed by 4 bases and 5 bases, with 11 bases remaining between them. The CDR3 region is CASSWGTQTGELFF. For the CDR3, the DNA is TGTGCCAGCAGCTGGGGGACACAGACCGGGGAGCTGTTTTTT.